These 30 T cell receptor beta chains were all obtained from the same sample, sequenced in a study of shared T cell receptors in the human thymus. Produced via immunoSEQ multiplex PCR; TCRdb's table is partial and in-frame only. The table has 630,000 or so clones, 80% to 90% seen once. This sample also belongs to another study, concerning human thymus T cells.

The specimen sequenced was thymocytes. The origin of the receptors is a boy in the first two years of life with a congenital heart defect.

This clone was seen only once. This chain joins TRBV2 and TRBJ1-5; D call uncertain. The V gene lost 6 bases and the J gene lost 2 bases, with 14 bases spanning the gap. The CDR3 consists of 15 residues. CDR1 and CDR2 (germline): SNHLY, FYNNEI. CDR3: CASRVRGHGNQPQHF. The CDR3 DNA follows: TGTGCCAGCAGGGTTCGAGGGCACGGCAATCAGCCCCAGCATTTT.

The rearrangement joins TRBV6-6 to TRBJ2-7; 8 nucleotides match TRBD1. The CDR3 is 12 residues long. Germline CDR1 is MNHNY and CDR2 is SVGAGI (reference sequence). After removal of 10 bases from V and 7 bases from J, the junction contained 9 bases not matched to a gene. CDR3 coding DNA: TGTGCCACTAGACAGGGGAGTGGGGAGCAGTACTTC. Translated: CATRQGSGEQYF.

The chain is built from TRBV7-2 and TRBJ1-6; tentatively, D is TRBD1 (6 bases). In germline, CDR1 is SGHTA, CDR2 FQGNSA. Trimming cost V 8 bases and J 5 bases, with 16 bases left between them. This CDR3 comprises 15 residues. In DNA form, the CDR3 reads TGTGCCAGCGGTACCTCAACAGGGAATAATTCACCCCTCCACTTT. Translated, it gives CASGTSTGNNSPLHF.

Here the CDR3 DNA reads TGTGCCAGCAGCCAACGTGTCCGGGGGATTTCTGGAAACACCATATATTTT. Its protein is CASSQRVRGISGNTIYF. The chain employs TRBV4-2 and TRBJ1-3, with TRBD1 as a possible D gene (5 bases). Between the trimmed V and J ends, which lost 2 bases and 1 base, there was a span of 15 bases. The CDR3 extends over 17 amino acids. Germline V lookup: CDR1 LGHNA, CDR2 YNFKEQ.

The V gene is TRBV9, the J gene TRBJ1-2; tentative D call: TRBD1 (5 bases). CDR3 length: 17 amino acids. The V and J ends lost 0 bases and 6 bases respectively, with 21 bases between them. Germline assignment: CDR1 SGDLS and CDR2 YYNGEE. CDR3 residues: CASSVAPSPGGGNGYTF. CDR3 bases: TGTGCCAGCAGCGTAGCTCCCTCCCCGGGGGGAGGGAATGGCTACACCTTC.

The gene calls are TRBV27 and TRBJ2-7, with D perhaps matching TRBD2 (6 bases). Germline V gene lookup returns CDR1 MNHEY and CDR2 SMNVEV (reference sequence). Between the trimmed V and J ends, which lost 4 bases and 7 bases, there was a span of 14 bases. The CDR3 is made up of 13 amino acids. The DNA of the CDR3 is TGTGCCAGCAGTTGGACCCCGGCGGGGGAGCAGTACTTC. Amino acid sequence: CASSWTPAGEQYF.

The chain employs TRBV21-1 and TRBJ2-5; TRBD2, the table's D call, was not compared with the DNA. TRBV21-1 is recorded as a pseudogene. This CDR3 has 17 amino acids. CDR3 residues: CASSKEITNPYQETQYF. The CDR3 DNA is TGTGCCAGCAGCAAAGAAATTACTAACCCTTACCAAGAGACCCAGTACTTC.

CDR3 protein: CASSQDQGTGANNEQFF. CDR3 nucleotide sequence: TGTGCCAGCAGCCAAGATCAGGGGACAGGGGCGAACAATGAGCAGTTCTTC. The chain uses TRBV4-2 and TRBJ2-1; TRBD1 aligns across 10 bases. This CDR3 is built from 17 residues. The V gene's germline CDR1 is LGHNA and CDR2 YNFKEQ. Germline trimming cut 0 bases from V and 5 bases from J; bases unmatched to any gene: 7.

CDR3 region: CASSGTEIYGYTF. In DNA, the CDR3 is TGTGCCAGCAGCGGCACAGAGATCTATGGCTACACCTTC. V is TRBV7-9 and J is TRBJ1-2; D is unclear. This CDR3 is 13 amino acids long. V lost 5 bases, J lost 4 bases, and 11 bases lay in between. From germline, CDR1 is SEHNR and CDR2 FQNEAQ (reference sequence).

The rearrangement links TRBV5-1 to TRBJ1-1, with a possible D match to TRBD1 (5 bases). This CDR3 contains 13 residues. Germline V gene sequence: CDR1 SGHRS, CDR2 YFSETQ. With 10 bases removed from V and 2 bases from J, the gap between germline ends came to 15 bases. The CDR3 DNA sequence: TGCGCCTCAGGCAGGGATTTTAACACTGAAGCTTTCTTT. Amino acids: CASGRDFNTEAFF.

CDR3 sequence reads: CASSLPGLAGVAGELFF. In DNA, the CDR3 is TGTGCCAGCAGCTTACCCGGACTAGCGGGAGTAGCCGGGGAGCTGTTTTTT. The chain combines TRBV11-2 with TRBJ2-2; 13 bases are shared with TRBD2. CDR3 length equals 17 residues. Germline V CDR1 and CDR2: SGHAT, FQNNGV. The V and J ends lost 2 bases and 6 bases, in that order; junction bases with no gene match: 6.

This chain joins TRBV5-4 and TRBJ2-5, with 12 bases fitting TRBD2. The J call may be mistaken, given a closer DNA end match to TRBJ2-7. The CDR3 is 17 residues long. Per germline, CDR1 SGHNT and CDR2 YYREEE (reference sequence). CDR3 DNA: TGTGCCAGCAGCTCCACCCCACTAGCGGGGGGCCGATACGAGCAGTACTTC. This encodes CASSSTPLAGGRYEQYF.

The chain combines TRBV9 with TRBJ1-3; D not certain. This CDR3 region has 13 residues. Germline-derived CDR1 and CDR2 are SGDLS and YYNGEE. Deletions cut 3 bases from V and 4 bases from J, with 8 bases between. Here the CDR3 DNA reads TGTGCCAGCAGCGATTGGGCCGGAAACACCATATATTTT. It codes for CASSDWAGNTIYF. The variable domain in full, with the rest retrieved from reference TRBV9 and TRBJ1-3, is DSGVTQTPKHLITATGQRVTLRCSPRSGDLSVYWYQQSLDQGLQFLIQYYNGEERAKGNILERFSAQQFPDLHSELNLSSLELGDSALYFCASSDWAGNTIYFGEGSWLTVV.

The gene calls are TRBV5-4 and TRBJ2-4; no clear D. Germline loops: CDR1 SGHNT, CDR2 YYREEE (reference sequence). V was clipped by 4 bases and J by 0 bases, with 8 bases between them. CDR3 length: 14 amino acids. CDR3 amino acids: CASSRELAKNIQYF. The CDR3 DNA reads TGTGCCAGCAGCCGAGAGCTAGCCAAAAACATTCAGTACTTC.

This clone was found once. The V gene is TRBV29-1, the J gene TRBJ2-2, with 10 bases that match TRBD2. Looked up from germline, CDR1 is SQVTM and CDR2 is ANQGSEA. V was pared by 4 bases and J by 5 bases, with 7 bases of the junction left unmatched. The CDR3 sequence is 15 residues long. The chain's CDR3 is CSVGLAGEGTGELFF. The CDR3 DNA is TGCAGCGTTGGGCTAGCGGGAGAGGGAACCGGGGAGCTGTTTTTT.

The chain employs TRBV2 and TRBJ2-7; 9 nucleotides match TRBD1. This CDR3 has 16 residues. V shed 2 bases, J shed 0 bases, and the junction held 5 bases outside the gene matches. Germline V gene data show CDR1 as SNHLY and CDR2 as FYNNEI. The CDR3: CASSERDREVSYEQYF. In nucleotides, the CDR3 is TGTGCCAGCAGTGAACGGGACAGGGAGGTCTCCTACGAGCAGTACTTC.

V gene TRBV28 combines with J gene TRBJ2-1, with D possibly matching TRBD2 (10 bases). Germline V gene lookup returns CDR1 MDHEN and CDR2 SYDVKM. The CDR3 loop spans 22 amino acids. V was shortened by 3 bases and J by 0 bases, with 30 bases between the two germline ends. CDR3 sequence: CASSFGKGTGIIAGGSYNEQFF. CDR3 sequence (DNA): TGTGCCAGCAGTTTCGGAAAAGGGACAGGGATCATAGCGGGGGGCTCCTACAATGAGCAGTTCTTC. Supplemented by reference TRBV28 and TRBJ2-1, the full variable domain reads DVKVTQSSRYLVKRTGEKVFLECVQDMDHENMFWYRQDPGLGLRLIYFSYDVKMKEKGDIPEGYSVSREKKERFSLILESASTNQTSMYLCASSFGKGTGIIAGGSYNEQFFGPGTRLTVL.

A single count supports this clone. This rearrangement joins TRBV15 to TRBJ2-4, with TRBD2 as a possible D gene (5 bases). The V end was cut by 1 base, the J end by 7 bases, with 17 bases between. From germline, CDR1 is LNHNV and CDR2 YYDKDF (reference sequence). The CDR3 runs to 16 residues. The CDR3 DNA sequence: TGTGCCACCAGCAGAGGTTATCGAGGGTTGCAGAACATTCAGTACTTC. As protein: CATSRGYRGLQNIQYF.

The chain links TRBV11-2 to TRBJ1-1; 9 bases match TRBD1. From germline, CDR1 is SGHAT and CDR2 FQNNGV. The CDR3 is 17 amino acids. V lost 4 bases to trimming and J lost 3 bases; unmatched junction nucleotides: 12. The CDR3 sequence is CASSSRYRGRPDTEAFF. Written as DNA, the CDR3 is TGTGCCAGCAGCTCCCGATACAGGGGGCGCCCAGACACTGAAGCTTTCTTT.

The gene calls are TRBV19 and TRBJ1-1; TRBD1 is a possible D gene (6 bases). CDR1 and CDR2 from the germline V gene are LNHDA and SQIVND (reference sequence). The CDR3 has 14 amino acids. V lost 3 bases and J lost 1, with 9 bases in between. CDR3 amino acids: CASSIDRTNTEAFF. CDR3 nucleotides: TGTGCCAGTAGTATCGACAGGACGAACACTGAAGCTTTCTTT.

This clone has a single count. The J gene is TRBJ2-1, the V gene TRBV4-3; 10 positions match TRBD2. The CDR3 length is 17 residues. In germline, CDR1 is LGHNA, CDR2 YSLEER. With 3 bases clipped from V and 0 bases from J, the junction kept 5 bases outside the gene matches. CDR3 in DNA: TGCGCCAGCAGCCAGCTAGCGGGGGTCAACTCCTACAATGAGCAGTTCTTC. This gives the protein CASSQLAGVNSYNEQFF.

The CDR3 region is CASSLSSEGIHEQYF. In DNA, the CDR3 is TGTGCCAGCAGCTTATCTTCTGAGGGCATCCACGAGCAGTACTTC. The chain recombines TRBV5-5 with TRBJ2-7; D is perhaps TRBD2 (5 bases). Germline V gives CDR1 SGHKS, CDR2 YYEKEE (reference sequence). With 2 bases removed from V and 5 bases from J, the gap between germline ends came to 17 bases. The CDR3 covers 15 residues. Full variable domain (rest looked up from reference TRBV5-5 and TRBJ2-7): DAGVTQSPTHLIKTRGQQVTLRCSPISGHKSVSWYQQVLGQGPQFIFQYYEKEERGRGNFPDRFSARQFPNYSSELNVNALLLGDSALYLCASSLSSEGIHEQYFGPGTRLTVT.

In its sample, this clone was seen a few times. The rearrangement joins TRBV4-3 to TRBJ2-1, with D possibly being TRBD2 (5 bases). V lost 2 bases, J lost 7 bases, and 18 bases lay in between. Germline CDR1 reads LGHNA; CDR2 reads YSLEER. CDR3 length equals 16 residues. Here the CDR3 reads CASSQKPGLVTNEQFF. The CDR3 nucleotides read TGCGCCAGCAGCCAAAAACCCGGACTCGTCACGAATGAGCAGTTCTTC.

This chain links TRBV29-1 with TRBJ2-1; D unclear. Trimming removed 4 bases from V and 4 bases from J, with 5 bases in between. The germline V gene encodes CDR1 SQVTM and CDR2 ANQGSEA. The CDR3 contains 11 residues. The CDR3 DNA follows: TGCAGCGTTGTCCAGTACAATGAGCAGTTCTTC. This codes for CSVVQYNEQFF.

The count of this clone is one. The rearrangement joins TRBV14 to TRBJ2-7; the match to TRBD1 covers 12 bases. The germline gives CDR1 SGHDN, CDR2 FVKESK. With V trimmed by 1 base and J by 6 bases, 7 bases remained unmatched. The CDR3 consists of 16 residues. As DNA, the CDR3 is TGTGCCAGCAGCCAAGCGTTTGGGGACAGGGGGCCCGAGCAGTACTTC. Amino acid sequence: CASSQAFGDRGPEQYF. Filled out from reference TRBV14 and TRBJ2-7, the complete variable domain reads EAGVTQFPSHSVIEKGQTVTLRCDPISGHDNLYWYRRVMGKEIKFLLHFVKESKQDESGMPNNRFLAERTGGTYSTLKVQPAELEDSGVYFCASSQAFGDRGPEQYFGPGTRLTVT.

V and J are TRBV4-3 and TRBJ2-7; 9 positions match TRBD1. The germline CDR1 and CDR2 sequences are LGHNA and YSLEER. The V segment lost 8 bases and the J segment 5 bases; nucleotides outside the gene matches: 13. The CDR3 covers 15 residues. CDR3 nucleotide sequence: TGCGCCAGCCGCGACTCCGGGACAGGGTCGGACGAGCAGTACTTC. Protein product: CASRDSGTGSDEQYF.

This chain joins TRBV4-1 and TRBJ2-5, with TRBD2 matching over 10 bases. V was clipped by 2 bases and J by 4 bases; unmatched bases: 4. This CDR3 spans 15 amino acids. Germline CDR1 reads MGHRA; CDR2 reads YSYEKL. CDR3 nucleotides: TGCGCCAGCAGCCAACTCGGACTAGCGGCAGAGACCCAGTACTTC. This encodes CASSQLGLAAETQYF.

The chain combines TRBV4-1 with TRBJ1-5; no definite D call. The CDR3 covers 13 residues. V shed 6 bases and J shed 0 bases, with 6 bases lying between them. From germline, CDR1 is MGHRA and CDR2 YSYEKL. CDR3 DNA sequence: TGCGCCAGCAGGAGGGATAGCAATCAGCCCCAGCATTTT. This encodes CASRRDSNQPQHF.

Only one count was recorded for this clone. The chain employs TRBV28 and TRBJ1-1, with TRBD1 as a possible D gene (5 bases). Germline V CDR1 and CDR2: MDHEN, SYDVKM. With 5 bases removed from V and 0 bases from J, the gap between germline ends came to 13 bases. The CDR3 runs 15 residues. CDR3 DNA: TGTGCCAGCAGTCGCCTCAAGGGGATGAACACTGAAGCTTTCTTT. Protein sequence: CASSRLKGMNTEAFF.

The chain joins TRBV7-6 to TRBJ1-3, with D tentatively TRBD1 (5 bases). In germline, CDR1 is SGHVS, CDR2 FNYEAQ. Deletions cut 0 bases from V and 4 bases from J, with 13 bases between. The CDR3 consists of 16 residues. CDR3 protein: CASSLAPGEIGNTIYF. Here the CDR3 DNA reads TGTGCCAGCAGCTTAGCGCCGGGGGAGATAGGAAACACCATATATTTT.